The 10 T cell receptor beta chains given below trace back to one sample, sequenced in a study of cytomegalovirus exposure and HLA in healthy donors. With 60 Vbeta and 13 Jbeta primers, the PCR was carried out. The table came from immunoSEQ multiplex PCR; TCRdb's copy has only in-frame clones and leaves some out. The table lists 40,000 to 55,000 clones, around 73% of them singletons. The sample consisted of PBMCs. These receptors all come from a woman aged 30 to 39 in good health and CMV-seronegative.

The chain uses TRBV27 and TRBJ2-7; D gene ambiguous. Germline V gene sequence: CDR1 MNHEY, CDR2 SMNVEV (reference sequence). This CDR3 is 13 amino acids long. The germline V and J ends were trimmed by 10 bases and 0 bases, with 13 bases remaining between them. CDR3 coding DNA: TGTGCCACCGCGCGAGGTCCCTCCTACGAGCAGTACTTC. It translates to CATARGPSYEQYF.

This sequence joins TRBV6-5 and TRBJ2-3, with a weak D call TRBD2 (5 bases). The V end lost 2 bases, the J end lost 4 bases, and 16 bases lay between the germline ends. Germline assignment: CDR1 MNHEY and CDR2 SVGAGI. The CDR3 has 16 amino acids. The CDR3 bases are TGTGCCAGCAGTTACGGCGGCGTTAGAGGGTCAGATACGCAGTATTTT. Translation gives CASSYGGVRGSDTQYF.

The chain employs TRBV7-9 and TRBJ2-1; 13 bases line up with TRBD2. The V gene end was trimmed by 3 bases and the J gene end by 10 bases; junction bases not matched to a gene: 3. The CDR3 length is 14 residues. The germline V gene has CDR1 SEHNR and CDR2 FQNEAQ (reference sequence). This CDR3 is CASSFGTSGNEQFF. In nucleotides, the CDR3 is TGTGCCAGCAGCTTCGGGACTAGCGGGAACGAGCAGTTCTTC.

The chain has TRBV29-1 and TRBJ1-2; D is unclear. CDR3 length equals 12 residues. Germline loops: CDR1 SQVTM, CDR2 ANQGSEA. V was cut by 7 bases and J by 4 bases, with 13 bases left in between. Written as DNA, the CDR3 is TGCAGCGCCCTGGGCCCCGTCTATGGCTACACCTTC. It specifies CSALGPVYGYTF.

DNA for the CDR3: TGTGCCAGCAGTTTATGGACAACAGCTGGAAACACCATATATTTT. This translates into CASSLWTTAGNTIYF. This rearrangement joins TRBV28 to TRBJ1-3; no firm D call. Germline loops: CDR1 MDHEN, CDR2 SYDVKM. There are 15 residues in the CDR3. Trimming took 0 bases from V and 2 from J, leaving 8 bases between them.

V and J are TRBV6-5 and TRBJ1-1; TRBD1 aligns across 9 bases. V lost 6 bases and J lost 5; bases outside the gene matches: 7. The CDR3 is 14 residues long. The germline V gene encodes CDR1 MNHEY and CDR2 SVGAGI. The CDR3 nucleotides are TGTGCCAGCAGGGACAGGGGTGGAAGTACTGAAGCTTTCTTT. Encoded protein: CASRDRGGSTEAFF.

The CDR3: CSVERGGGYTF. The CDR3 DNA follows: TGCAGCGTTGAAAGGGGGGGCGGCTACACCTTC. This chain joins TRBV29-1 and TRBJ1-2; D might be TRBD1 (6 bases). V was pared by 2 bases and J by 8 bases, with 9 bases between. Germline CDR1 is SQVTM and CDR2 is ANQGSEA. The CDR3 has 11 residues.

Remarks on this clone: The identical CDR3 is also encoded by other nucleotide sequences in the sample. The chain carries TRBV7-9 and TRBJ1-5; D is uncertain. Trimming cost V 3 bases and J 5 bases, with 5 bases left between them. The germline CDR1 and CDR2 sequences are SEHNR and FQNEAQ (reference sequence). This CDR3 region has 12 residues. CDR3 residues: CASSFGDQPQHF. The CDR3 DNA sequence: TGTGCCAGCAGCTTCGGAGATCAGCCCCAGCATTTT. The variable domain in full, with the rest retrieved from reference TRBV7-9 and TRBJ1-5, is DTGVSQNPRHKITKRGQNVTFRCDPISEHNRLYWYRQTLGQGPEFLTYFQNEAQLEKSRLLSDRFSAERPKGSFSTLEIQRTEQGDSAMYLCASSFGDQPQHFGDGTRLSIL.

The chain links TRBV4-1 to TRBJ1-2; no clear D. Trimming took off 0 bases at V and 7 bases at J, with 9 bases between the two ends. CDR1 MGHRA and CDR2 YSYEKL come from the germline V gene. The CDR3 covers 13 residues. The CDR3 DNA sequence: TGCGCCAGCAGCCAAGATCCGCCCAGTGGCTACACCTTC. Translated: CASSQDPPSGYTF.

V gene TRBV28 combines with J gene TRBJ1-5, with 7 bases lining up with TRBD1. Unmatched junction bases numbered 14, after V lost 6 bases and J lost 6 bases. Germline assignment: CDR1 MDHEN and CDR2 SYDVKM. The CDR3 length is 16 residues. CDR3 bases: TGTGCCAGCAGCATCCCGGGGGCGGGACAGTTTCAGCCCCAGCATTTT. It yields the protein CASSIPGAGQFQPQHF. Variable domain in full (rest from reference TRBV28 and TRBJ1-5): DVKVTQSSRYLVKRTGEKVFLECVQDMDHENMFWYRQDPGLGLRLIYFSYDVKMKEKGDIPEGYSVSREKKERFSLILESASTNQTSMYLCASSIPGAGQFQPQHFGDGTRLSIL.